These 32 T cell receptor beta chains came from one sample sequenced in a study of identical twins. TCRdb processed the 5' RACE reads anew with MiXCR; each CDR3 protein has one entry. The sample shows 420,000 or so distinct CDR3 sequences, around a sixth of them seen only once. What was sequenced was naive T cells sorted from blood. The receptor set was obtained from a man over 45 in good health.

In this sample, this clonotype turned up a few times. DNA of the CDR3: TGTGCCAGCAGTTTAATCGGGGATGAGCAGTTCTTC. Protein sequence: CASSLIGDEQFF. The chain joins TRBV12-3 or TRBV12-4 to TRBJ2-1; perhaps TRBD2 as D (5 bases). CDR3 length: 12 residues. Trimming shortened V by 2 bases and J by 8 bases, and 7 bases separated the two germline ends.

This clonotype appeared a few times. The rearrangement links TRBV7-2 to TRBJ1-4; tentative D call: TRBD1 (6 bases). Trimming took 3 bases from V and 8 from J, leaving 10 bases between them. The germline V gene encodes CDR1 SGHTA and CDR2 FQGNSA. CDR3 length: 13 amino acids. CDR3 region: CASSFGQLEKLFF. The CDR3 DNA sequence: TGTGCCAGCAGCTTCGGACAGTTAGAAAAACTGTTTTTT.

This clonotype was observed at least ten times. The V gene is TRBV18, the J gene TRBJ1-6; the match to TRBD1 covers 8 bases. The V gene end was trimmed by 4 bases and the J gene end by 4 bases; junction bases not matched to a gene: 6. Looked up from germline, CDR1 is KGHSH and CDR2 is LQKENI. This CDR3 is 16 amino acids long. CDR3 nucleotide sequence: TGTGCCAGCTCACAAACGACAGGGGCGTATAATTCACCCCTCCACTTT. Its translation is CASSQTTGAYNSPLHF.

V usage is TRBV2 and J usage is TRBJ2-1, with D maybe TRBD1 (5 bases). Germline V gene data show CDR1 as SNHLY and CDR2 as FYNNEI. The CDR3 contains 11 residues. Trimming took 3 bases from V and 13 from J, leaving 10 bases between them. The DNA of the CDR3 is TGTGCCAGCAGTGAGCTTAGGGGCCAGTTCTTC. It translates to CASSELRGQFF.

This clonotype turned up a few times. The V and J genes are TRBV6-2 or TRBV6-3 and TRBJ1-4; D is unclear. Trimming took 6 bases from V and 0 from J, leaving 5 bases between them. Germline CDR1 and CDR2: MNHEY and SVGEGT. The CDR3 sequence is 13 residues long. CDR3 region: CASSGATNEKLFF. The CDR3 DNA sequence: TGTGCCAGCAGCGGAGCAACTAATGAAAAACTGTTTTTT.

This chain joins TRBV7-3 and TRBJ2-1, with a tentative D call TRBD1 (5 bases). V shed 2 bases and J shed 0 bases, with 17 bases lying between them. The germline CDR1 and CDR2 sequences are SGHTA and FQGTGA. CDR3 length: 18 amino acids. The CDR3: CASSLGPGRAFSYNEQFF. DNA of the CDR3: TGTGCCAGCAGCTTAGGGCCGGGCAGGGCCTTCTCCTACAATGAGCAGTTCTTC.

The chain carries TRBV5-5 and TRBJ2-1; 9 bases fit TRBD2. Germline CDR1 is SGHKS and CDR2 is YYEKEE (reference sequence). The CDR3 has 14 amino acids. With V trimmed by 3 bases and J by 10 bases, 8 bases remained unmatched. CDR3 nucleotides: TGTGCCAGCAGCTCGACTAGCGGCCCGCAAGAGCAGTTCTTC. This translates into CASSSTSGPQEQFF. The full variable domain, completed using reference TRBV5-5 and TRBJ2-1, is DAGVTQSPTHLIKTRGQQVTLRCSPISGHKSVSWYQQVLGQGPQFIFQYYEKEERGRGNFPDRFSARQFPNYSSELNVNALLLGDSALYLCASSSTSGPQEQFFGPGTRLTVL.

This clonotype has ten or more counts. The V call is TRBV7-2, the J call TRBJ1-5; D call uncertain. Trimming stripped 2 bases from V and 3 bases from J, with 11 bases between. The CDR3 runs to 15 residues. CDR1 and CDR2 from the germline V gene are SGHTA and FQGNSA. DNA for the CDR3: TGTGCCAGCAGCTTACTTCCGGGGATCAATCAGCCCCAGCATTTT. This sequence encodes CASSLLPGINQPQHF.

This clonotype appeared a few times. The V call is TRBV9, the J call TRBJ2-5, with 7 bases matching TRBD1. Unmatched junction bases numbered 7, after V lost 3 bases and J lost 5 bases. The CDR3 loop spans 14 amino acids. Looked up from germline, CDR1 is SGDLS and CDR2 is YYNGEE. The CDR3 coding sequence is TGTGCCAGCAGCGAGACAGGGTGGGGGGAGACCCAGTACTTC. It translates to CASSETGWGETQYF.

Points on this clonotype: This clone may be a read error of a much larger clone one base away. The chain recombines TRBV20-1 with TRBJ1-5; TRBD1 might be the D (5 bases). CDR3 length: 13 amino acids. Germline lookup yields CDR1 DFQATT and CDR2 SNEGSKA (reference sequence). CDR3 in amino acids: CSASGGGNRPQHF. In nucleotides, the CDR3 is TGCAGTGCTAGCGGGGGAGGCAATCGGCCCCAGCATTTT.

The rearrangement joins TRBV20-1 to TRBJ2-1; TRBD2 agrees at 7 bases. Germline CDR1 and CDR2: DFQATT and SNEGSKA (reference sequence). The CDR3 loop spans 15 amino acids. The J segment lost 2 bases and the V segment lost 2 bases, leaving 6 bases of the junction unmatched. CDR3 DNA sequence: TGCAGTGCTAGATTCGGGAGGCGAACCTACAATGAGCAGTTCTTC. It is translated as CSARFGRRTYNEQFF.

This clonotype has ten or more counts. CDR3 sequence reads: CASSQDLGTADEQFF. The DNA for the CDR3 is TGTGCCAGCAGCCAAGATTTGGGGACAGCGGATGAGCAGTTCTTC. The chain employs TRBV3-1 and TRBJ2-1; 7 nucleotides line up with TRBD1. The CDR3 spans 15 residues. In germline, CDR1 is LGHDT, CDR2 YNNKEL (reference sequence). With 0 bases clipped from V and 8 bases from J, the junction kept 7 bases outside the gene matches.

In this sample, this clonotype turned up many times. The rearrangement uses TRBV7-2 and TRBJ2-3; the D is unclear. CDR1 and CDR2 (germline): SGHTA, FQGNSA. V dropped 5 bases and J dropped 6 bases, with 15 bases sitting between them. This CDR3 contains 14 residues. The CDR3 DNA sequence: TGTGCCAGCAGCACCAAAGGTGCCGCCGATACGCAGTATTTT. Amino acids: CASSTKGAADTQYF. The full variable domain, completed using reference TRBV7-2 and TRBJ2-3, is GAGVSQSPSNKVTEKGKDVELRCDPISGHTALYWYRQSLGQGLEFLIYFQGNSAPDKSGLPSDRFSAERTGGSVSTLTIQRTQQEDSAVYLCASSTKGAADTQYFGPGTRLTVL.

This clonotype came up many times. V and J are TRBV20-1 and TRBJ2-2; 10 bases map to TRBD1. Trimming at V came to 5 bases and at J to 3 bases, leaving 6 bases not matched to a gene. The CDR3 spans 15 residues. Germline CDR1 is DFQATT and CDR2 is SNEGSKA (reference sequence). CDR3 nucleotide sequence: TGCAGTGCTTCGGACAGGGGGGGTTACACCGGGGAGCTGTTTTTT. Translation gives CSASDRGGYTGELFF.

This clonotype was seen at least ten times. This chain connects TRBV30 to TRBJ2-2; unclear D gene. V was shortened by 4 bases and J by 2 bases, with 11 bases between the two germline ends. The CDR3 is 14 amino acids. Germline CDR1 is GTSNPN and CDR2 is SVGIG (reference sequence). CDR3: CAWTWLLNTGELFF. The CDR3 DNA is TGTGCCTGGACCTGGCTACTCAACACCGGGGAGCTGTTTTTT.

This clonotype was counted many times. The chain recombines TRBV20-1 with TRBJ2-1; D is undetermined. The CDR3 has 12 residues. The V end lost 0 bases, the J end lost 10 bases, and 10 bases lay between the germline ends. Germline values: CDR1 DFQATT, CDR2 SNEGSKA (reference sequence). In nucleotides, the CDR3 is TGCAGTGCTAGAGATTTGGCCGCGGAGCAGTTCTTC. It specifies CSARDLAAEQFF.

This chain links TRBV9 with TRBJ1-5; TRBD1 matches at 8 bases. Germline CDR1 SGDLS, CDR2 YYNGEE. V trimming: 2 bases; J trimming: 10 bases; junction bases outside the gene matches: 11. This CDR3 is built from 15 residues. The CDR3 DNA is TGTGCCAGCAGCGTGACAGGGGCACAGGAGGATCCCCAGCATTTT. Its translation is CASSVTGAQEDPQHF.

This clonotype was seen a few times. The genes are TRBV20-1 and TRBJ2-1; D possibly corresponds to TRBD2 (6 bases). This CDR3 comprises 14 residues. V gave up 3 bases and J gave up 5 bases, with 14 bases separating them. Germline V lookup: CDR1 DFQATT, CDR2 SNEGSKA (reference sequence). The CDR3 nucleotides are TGCAGTGCTAGCCTCACCGGGAGAAACAATGAGCAGTTCTTC. This sequence encodes CSASLTGRNNEQFF.

This clonotype was seen only a few times. The genes are TRBV15 and TRBJ2-7; the match to TRBD1 covers 8 bases. CDR1 is LNHNV, CDR2 YYDKDF, per germline (reference sequence). CDR3 length: 17 amino acids. Unmatched junction bases numbered 11, after V lost 0 bases and J lost 4 bases. The CDR3 DNA sequence: TGTGCCACCAGCAGAGAGGGGGGCTCGACAGGGGTTTACGAGCAGTACTTC. Its protein product is CATSREGGSTGVYEQYF.

The sample holds a few counts of this clonotype. The chain joins TRBV6-1 to TRBJ2-1; TRBD2 aligns across 8 bases. J lost 1 base, V lost 5 bases, and 4 bases had no gene match. The CDR3 covers 15 residues. Germline V CDR1 and CDR2: MNHNS, SASEGT. CDR3 bases: TGTGCCAGCAGTCGGCGGGGGGTTTCCTACAATGAGCAGTTCTTC. Translation: CASSRRGVSYNEQFF.

J is TRBJ2-7 and V is TRBV20-1; possible D gene TRBD2, 6 bases. Germline CDR1 DFQATT, CDR2 SNEGSKA (reference sequence). The CDR3 consists of 15 residues. The ends were cut back, 6 bases at V and 0 bases at J, with 18 bases in the middle. CDR3 residues: CSATPKLAASYEQYF. The CDR3, as DNA: TGCAGTGCCACCCCGAAATTAGCGGCCTCCTACGAGCAGTACTTC.

This clonotype was seen a few times. The V call is TRBV11-2, the J call TRBJ2-1; TRBD2 matches 11 bases. Trimming cost V 5 bases and J 12 bases; bases outside gene matches: 6. The CDR3 is made up of 13 amino acids. The germline V gene encodes CDR1 SGHAT and CDR2 FQNNGV. CDR3 protein: CASSRTSGPLQFF. The CDR3 DNA is TGTGCCAGCAGCAGGACTAGCGGGCCACTGCAGTTCTTC.

The genes are TRBV7-6 and TRBJ2-1; 14 bases align to TRBD2. Unmatched junction bases numbered 10, after V lost 2 bases and J lost 7 bases. The CDR3 contains 18 residues. The V gene's germline CDR1 is SGHVS and CDR2 FNYEAQ. CDR3 region: CASSLQSTTSGRGNEQFF. DNA of the CDR3: TGTGCCAGCAGCTTACAGTCTACGACTAGCGGGAGGGGTAATGAGCAGTTCTTC.

The chain links TRBV20-1 to TRBJ2-7; a possible D gene is TRBD1 (5 bases). The germline gives CDR1 DFQATT, CDR2 SNEGSKA (reference sequence). V lost 2 bases and J 9 bases, leaving 26 bases between the germline ends. The CDR3 length is 16 residues. CDR3 sequence (DNA): TGCAGTGCTAGACTGTCAGGGTCTCAGTCATATATTGGGCAGTACTTC. Amino acids: CSARLSGSQSYIGQYF.

This clonotype has a count of ten or more. The gene calls are TRBV15 and TRBJ2-5; 8 bases line up with TRBD1. Germline V gene lookup returns CDR1 LNHNV and CDR2 YYDKDF (reference sequence). V shed 1 base and J 5 bases; nucleotides not matched to a gene: 6. The CDR3 is 15 amino acids. The CDR3 DNA is TGTGCCACCAGCAGAGGCGACAGGGGAATGGAGACCCAGTACTTC. It yields the protein CATSRGDRGMETQYF. Full variable domain (outside the CDR3, taken from reference TRBV15 and TRBJ2-5): DAMVIQNPRYQVTQFGKPVTLSCSQTLNHNVMYWYQQKSSQAPKLLFHYYDKDFNNEADTPDNFQSRRPNTSFCFLDIRSPGLGDTAMYLCATSRGDRGMETQYFGPGTRLLVL.

This clonotype was found a few times. The rearrangement links TRBV12-3 or TRBV12-4 to TRBJ1-5; 9 nucleotides align to TRBD1. The CDR3 totals 17 residues. The trim removed 5 bases at V and 2 bases at J, leaving 10 bases unmatched. For the CDR3, the DNA is TGTGCCAGCAGTAAGGACAGGGGCAACCCCCGCAATCAGCCCCAGCATTTT. The encoded protein is CASSKDRGNPRNQPQHF.

This clonotype was seen more than once but under ten times. The gene calls are TRBV5-1 and TRBJ2-5, with 7 bases identical to TRBD2. The CDR3 consists of 14 residues. CDR1 is SGHRS and CDR2 is YFSETQ in the germline V gene. With 6 bases clipped from V and 4 bases from J, the junction kept 9 bases outside the gene matches. The CDR3 sequence is CASTSLASGETQYF. CDR3 DNA: TGCGCCAGCACGTCACTGGCTAGCGGAGAGACCCAGTACTTC.

The V call is TRBV7-2, the J call TRBJ2-3; 11 positions match TRBD2. CDR3 size: 16 residues. V gave up 5 bases and J gave up 2 bases; unmatched junction bases: 6. Germline lookup yields CDR1 SGHTA and CDR2 FQGNSA. The CDR3 DNA reads TGTGCCAGCAGCCCGGGACTAGCGGCTTTCACAGATACGCAGTATTTT. It encodes CASSPGLAAFTDTQYF.

In this sample, this clonotype turned up a few times. This CDR3 is CAISEGLAGGPQTGELFF. CDR3 sequence (DNA): TGTGCCATCAGTGAGGGGTTAGCGGGAGGGCCACAGACCGGGGAGCTGTTTTTT. The J gene is TRBJ2-2, the V gene TRBV10-3; 11 bases fit TRBD2. Germline V gives CDR1 ENHRY, CDR2 SYGVKD. V shed 2 bases, J shed 5 bases, and the junction held 10 bases outside the gene matches. CDR3 length: 18 residues.

The sample holds many counts of this clonotype. The CDR3 DNA sequence: TGTGCCAGCAGTGATGGAGACCCTGGACGTGTCGGCGGGGAGCTGTTTTTT. This codes for CASSDGDPGRVGGELFF. J is TRBJ2-2 and V is TRBV2; D remains ambiguous. The ends were cut back, 3 bases at V and 7 bases at J, with 21 bases in the middle. This CDR3 comprises 17 residues. The germline V gene has CDR1 SNHLY and CDR2 FYNNEI.

This clonotype was found many times. The chain joins TRBV5-1 to TRBJ2-6; perhaps TRBD1 as D (6 bases). V was pared by 0 bases and J by 1 base, with 8 bases between. Germline CDR1 and CDR2: SGHRS and YFSETQ. The CDR3 loop spans 16 amino acids. CDR3 coding DNA: TGCGCCAGCAGCTTGGCCGGGACATCTGGGGCCAACGTCCTGACTTTC. This codes for CASSLAGTSGANVLTF. Full variable domain (rest looked up from reference TRBV5-1 and TRBJ2-6): KAGVTQTPRYLIKTRGQQVTLSCSPISGHRSVSWYQQTPGQGLQFLFEYFSETQRNKGNFPGRFSGRQFSNSRSEMNVSTLELGDSALYLCASSLAGTSGANVLTFGAGSRLTVL.

This clonotype occurred many times. The chain is built from TRBV5-5 and TRBJ2-1; no definite D call. Germline V gene sequence: CDR1 SGHKS, CDR2 YYEKEE (reference sequence). CDR3 length equals 13 residues. V lost 4 bases, J lost 7 bases, and 12 bases lay in between. Written as DNA, the CDR3 is TGTGCCAGCAGCCCCCCAGCAGGTAATGAGCAGTTCTTC. The encoded protein is CASSPPAGNEQFF.